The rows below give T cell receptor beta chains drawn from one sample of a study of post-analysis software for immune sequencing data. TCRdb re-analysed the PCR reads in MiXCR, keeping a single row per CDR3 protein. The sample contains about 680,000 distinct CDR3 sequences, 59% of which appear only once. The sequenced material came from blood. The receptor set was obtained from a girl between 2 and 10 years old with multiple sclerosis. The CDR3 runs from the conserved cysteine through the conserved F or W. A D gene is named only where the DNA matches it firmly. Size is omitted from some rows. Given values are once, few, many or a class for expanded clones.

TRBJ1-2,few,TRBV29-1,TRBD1,CSVPGQGGGYTF,TGCAGCGTTCCTGGACAGGGGGGTGGCTACACCTTC
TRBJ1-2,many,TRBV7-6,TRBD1,CASSSTGDYGYTF,TGTGCCAGCAGCTCTACAGGGGACTATGGCTACACCTTC
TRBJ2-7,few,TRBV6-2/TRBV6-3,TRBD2,CASSYPGETSGRPGSYEQYF,TGTGCCAGCAGTTATCCCGGGGAGACTAGCGGGAGGCCCGGGTCCTACGAGCAGTACTTC
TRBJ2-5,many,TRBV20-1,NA,CSARAGEETQYF,TGCAGTGCTAGAGCCGGGGAAGAGACCCAGTACTTC
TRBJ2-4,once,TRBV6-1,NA,CASTGIGAKNIQYF,TGTGCCAGTACAGGGATCGGAGCCAAAAACATTCAGTACTTC
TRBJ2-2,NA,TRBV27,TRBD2,CASSLLASGSSNTGELFF,TGTGCCAGCAGTTTATTGGCTAGCGGGAGTTCGAACACCGGGGAGCTGTTTTTT
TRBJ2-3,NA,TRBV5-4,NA,CASSLGQENTDTQYF,TGTGCCAGCAGCTTGGGCCAGGAGAACACAGATACGCAGTATTTT
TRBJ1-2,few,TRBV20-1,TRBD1,CSARSGQGASGYTF,TGCAGTGCTAGGTCGGGACAGGGGGCGTCTGGCTACACCTTC
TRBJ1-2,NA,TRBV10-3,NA,CAIRAGLSNYGYTF,TGTGCCATCCGCGCGGGATTGTCTAACTATGGCTACACCTTC
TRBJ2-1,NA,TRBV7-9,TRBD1,CASSQFGDSGEFEQFF,TGTGCCAGCAGCCAATTTGGGGACAGCGGAGAGTTTGAGCAGTTCTTC
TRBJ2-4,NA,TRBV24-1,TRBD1,CATSDSGPRQGVGKNIQYF,TGTGCCACCAGTGATTCCGGGCCGCGACAGGGGGTAGGCAAAAACATTCAGTACTTC
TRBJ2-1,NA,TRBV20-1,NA,CSARFTTSYNEQFF,TGCAGTGCTAGATTTACAACTTCCTACAATGAGCAGTTCTTC
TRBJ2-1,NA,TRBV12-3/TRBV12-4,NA,CASSRGAYNEQFF,TGTGCCAGCAGCCGGGGTGCCTACAATGAGCAGTTCTTC
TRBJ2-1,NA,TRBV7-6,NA,CASSLVGGTRCNEQFF,TGTGCCAGCAGCTTAGTCGGGGGCACGCGGTGCAATGAGCAGTTCTTC
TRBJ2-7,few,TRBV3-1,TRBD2,CASSPIAGTRFYEQYF,TGTGCCAGCAGCCCTATAGCGGGAACCCGATTCTACGAGCAGTACTTC
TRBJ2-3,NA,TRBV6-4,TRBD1,CASSGQGASDTQYF,TGTGCCAGCAGCGGACAGGGGGCATCAGATACGCAGTATTTT
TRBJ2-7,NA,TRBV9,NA,CASSAGDGNYEQYF,TGTGCCAGCAGCGCCGGCGACGGGAACTACGAGCAGTACTTC
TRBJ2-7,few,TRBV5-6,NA,CASSYDRIEYEQYF,TGTGCCAGCAGCTACGACAGAATCGAATACGAGCAGTACTTC
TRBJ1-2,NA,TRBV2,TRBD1,CVTDRDNYGYTF,TGTGTTACGGACAGGGACAACTATGGCTACACCTTC
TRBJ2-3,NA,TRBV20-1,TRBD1,CSASPGQVQDTQYF,TGCAGTGCTAGCCCGGGACAGGTGCAAGATACGCAGTATTTT
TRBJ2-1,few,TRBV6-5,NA,CASSARDTEQFF,TGTGCCAGCAGTGCCCGGGACACTGAGCAGTTCTTC
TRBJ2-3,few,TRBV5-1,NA,CASSLAGGQTDTQYF,TGCGCCAGCAGCTTGGCGGGGGGACAAACGGATACGCAGTATTTT
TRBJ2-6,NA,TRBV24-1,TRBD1,CATSDLEDRGRFGANVLTF,TGTGCCACCAGTGATTTGGAGGACAGGGGGCGATTTGGGGCCAACGTCCTGACTTTC
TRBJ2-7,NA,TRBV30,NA,CAWSSSLLDEQYF,TGTGCCTGGAGTTCCTCCCTGTTGGACGAGCAGTACTTC
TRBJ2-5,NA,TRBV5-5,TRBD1,CASSLWDRPTSRYF,TGTGCCAGCAGTCTTTGGGACAGACCTACGTCGCGGTACTTC
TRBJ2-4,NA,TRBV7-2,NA,CASSPPGRGQDIQYF,TGTGCCAGCAGCCCACCAGGGAGGGGGCAGGACATTCAGTACTTC
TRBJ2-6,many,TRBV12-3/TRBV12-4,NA,CASSFAGANVLTF,TGTGCCAGCAGTTTTGCTGGGGCCAACGTCCTGACTTTC
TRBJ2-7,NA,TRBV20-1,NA,CSARDDSRSSYEQYF,TGCAGTGCTAGAGATGACTCCAGGAGCTCCTACGAGCAGTACTTC
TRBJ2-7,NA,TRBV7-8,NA,CASSSASVSPIEYEQYF,TGTGCCAGCAGCTCCGCATCTGTTAGCCCCATCGAGTACGAGCAGTACTTC
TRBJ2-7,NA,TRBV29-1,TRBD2,CSVWTSGRAHEQYF,TGCAGCGTTTGGACTAGCGGGAGGGCGCACGAGCAGTACTTC
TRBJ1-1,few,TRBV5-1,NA,CASSLETNTEAFF,TGCGCCAGCAGCTTGGAGACGAACACTGAAGCTTTCTTT
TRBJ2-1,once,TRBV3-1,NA,CASSLDHEQFF,TGTGCCAGCAGCCTAGACCATGAGCAGTTCTTC
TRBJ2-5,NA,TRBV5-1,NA,CASSPLQDSQETQYF,TGCGCCAGCAGCCCACTACAGGACAGCCAAGAGACCCAGTACTTC
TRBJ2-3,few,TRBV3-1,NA,CASSQLGGAQYF,TGTGCCAGCAGCCAACTAGGGGGGGCGCAGTATTTT
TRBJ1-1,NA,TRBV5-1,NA,CASRGGGAFRNTEAFF,TGCGCCAGCAGGGGGGGAGGAGCCTTTAGGAACACTGAAGCTTTCTTT
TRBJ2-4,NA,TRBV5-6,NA,CASSLLSTDIQYF,TGTGCCAGCAGCTTGCTCTCCACCGACATTCAGTACTTC
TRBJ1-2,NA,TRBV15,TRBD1,CATSSPRTGCDGYTF,TGTGCCACCAGCAGCCCCCGGACAGGGTGTGATGGCTACACCTTC
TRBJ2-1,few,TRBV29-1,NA,CSVELPLKPNEQFF,TGCAGCGTTGAGCTCCCACTTAAACCCAATGAGCAGTTCTTC
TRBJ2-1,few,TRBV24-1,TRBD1,CATSEPTGGSYNEQFF,TGTGCCACCAGTGAGCCGACAGGGGGCTCCTACAATGAGCAGTTCTTC
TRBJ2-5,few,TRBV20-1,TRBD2,CSAPAGGRRQETQYF,TGCAGTGCCCCGGCAGGCGGGAGGCGCCAGGAGACCCAGTACTTC
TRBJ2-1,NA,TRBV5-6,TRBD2,CASSLFLAASYNEQFF,TGTGCCAGCAGCTTGTTCCTAGCGGCCTCCTACAATGAGCAGTTCTTC